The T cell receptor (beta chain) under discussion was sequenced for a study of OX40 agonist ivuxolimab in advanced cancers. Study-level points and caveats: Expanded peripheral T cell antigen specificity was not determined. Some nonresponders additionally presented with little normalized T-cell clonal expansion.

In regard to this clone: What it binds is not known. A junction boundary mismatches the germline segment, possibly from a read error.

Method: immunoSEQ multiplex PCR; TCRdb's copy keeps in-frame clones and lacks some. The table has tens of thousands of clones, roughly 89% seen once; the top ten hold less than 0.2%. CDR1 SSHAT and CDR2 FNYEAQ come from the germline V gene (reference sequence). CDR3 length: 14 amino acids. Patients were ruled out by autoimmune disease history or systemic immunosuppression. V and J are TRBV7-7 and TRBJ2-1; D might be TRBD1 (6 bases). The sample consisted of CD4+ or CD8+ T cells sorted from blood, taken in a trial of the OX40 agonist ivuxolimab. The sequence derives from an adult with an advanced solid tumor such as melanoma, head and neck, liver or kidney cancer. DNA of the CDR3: TGTGCTAGCAGTCCCCTTACAGGGTGGAATGAGCAGTTCTTC. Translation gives CASSPLTGWNEQFF.